This T cell receptor (beta chain) was captured in a study of PD-1 blockade in classical Hodgkin lymphoma. The patients all showed relapse after autologous stem cell transplantation, while their brentuximab vedotin exposure varied. Clones were read by immunoSEQ multiplex PCR, and TCRdb kept only the in-frame ones, dropping some. Altogether around 66,000 clones are present, 71% being singletons, with the ten largest covering 7.5% to 10%. Overall study findings and caveats: No one has yet defined what causes the repertoire differences, which may be disease activity or prior therapy. Those achieving complete response showed baseline diversity like newly diagnosed patients. Excluded were patients who started nivolumab under 1 year after ASCT, a group that had lower diversity. Compared with baseline, CD4+ but not CD8+ TCR diversity had risen significantly by C4D1.

Germline assignment: CDR1 SGHDT and CDR2 YYEEEE. This CDR3 is built from 18 residues. Trimming cost V 0 bases and J 1 base; bases outside gene matches: 9. Note on this clone: Its matching antigen is unknown.

The material was peripheral blood mononuclear cells (PBMCs), obtained before the second cycle of nivolumab. The chain links TRBV5-6 to TRBJ2-3, with 9 bases aligning to TRBD2. This TCR came from a human donor with classical Hodgkin lymphoma. The CDR3 DNA is TGTGCCAGCAGCTTGGCAAGCGGGAGGACTCTACGCACAGATACGCAGTATTTT. It codes for CASSLASGRTLRTDTQYF. Full variable domain (outside the CDR3, taken from reference TRBV5-6 and TRBJ2-3): DAGVTQSPTHLIKTRGQQVTLRCSPKSGHDTVSWYQQALGQGPQFIFQYYEEEERQRGNFPDRFSGHQFPNYSSELNVNALLLGDSALYLCASSLASGRTLRTDTQYFGPGTRLTVL.